Listed below are T cell receptor beta chains from one sample, sequenced in a study of beta chain features in type 1 diabetes. Repertoires were generated with immunoSEQ multiplex PCR, while TCRdb's copy carries only in-frame clones and drops some. The sample yields around 690,000 clones, 9.5% to 15% seen once. The sample was naive CD4+ T cells from blood. These receptor sequences come from a young man with type 1 diabetes. Each CDR3 is given with its conserved first and last residue. A D gene is named only where the DNA matches it firmly. The listing skips clone size in some rows; elsewhere it reads once, few, many or a size class.

D | J | V | size | DNA | CDR3
. | TRBJ2-6 | TRBV7-2 | . | TGTGCCAGCAGCTTAGCTCCCCTCGAGGGTGCTGGGGCCAACGTCCTGACTTTC | CASSLAPLEGAGANVLTF
. | TRBJ2-5 | TRBV30 | . | TGTGCCTGGCGGTCTGGGCTCTGGACCGAGACCCAGTACTTC | CAWRSGLWTETQYF
TRBD1 | TRBJ2-7 | TRBV11-1 | few | TGTGCCAGCAGCCGACAGGGTTACGAGCAGTACTTC | CASSRQGYEQYF
TRBD1 | TRBJ2-1 | TRBV2 | . | TGTGCCAGCAGTCAAGGACAGGGGGCCTTGGATGAGCAGTTCTTC | CASSQGQGALDEQFF
. | TRBJ1-1 | TRBV7-9 | few | TGTGCCAGCAGCTTGGGATCTTTCAGGGGAAGTGAAGCTTTCTTT | CASSLGSFRGSEAFF
. | TRBJ1-6 | TRBV7-9 | . | TGTGCCAGCAGCCTGGACGGTAATAATTCACCCCTCCACTTT | CASSLDGNNSPLHF
. | TRBJ1-1 | TRBV9 | few | TGTGCCAGCAGCGTTAGTTCCCTCAGGGGGAACACTGAAGCTTTCTTT | CASSVSSLRGNTEAFF
TRBD2 | TRBJ2-1 | TRBV28 | . | TGTGCCAGCAGCCATTCGGGAGGCGGGCTAAATGAGCAGTTCTTC | CASSHSGGGLNEQFF
TRBD2 | TRBJ2-7 | TRBV29-1 | few | TGCAGCGCTGGCCAACGACTAGCGGGGGCCTACGAGCAGTACTTC | CSAGQRLAGAYEQYF
TRBD1 | TRBJ2-1 | TRBV7-3 | few | TGTGCCAGCAGCTCCCCCGGACAGGGGGTGGCTGAGCAGTTCTTC | CASSSPGQGVAEQFF
. | TRBJ1-2 | TRBV6-1 | . | TGTGCCAGCAGGGACCCGGAAAACTATGGCTACACCTTC | CASRDPENYGYTF
TRBD1 | TRBJ1-1 | TRBV5-1 | . | TGCGCCAGCAGCTTGGAAGCAGGGGGTGCCACTGAAGCTTTCTTT | CASSLEAGGATEAFF
. | TRBJ1-5 | TRBV11-3 | . | TGTGCCAGCAGCTCTGGGCGCGATCAGCCCCAGCATTTT | CASSSGRDQPQHF
. | TRBJ2-7 | TRBV29-1 | few | TGCAGCGTACTATCGGGTGTAGGCTACGAGCAGTACTTC | CSVLSGVGYEQYF
. | TRBJ2-2 | TRBV6-6 | . | TGTGCCAGCAGTTACCAGGGGAACACCGGGGAGCTGTTTTTT | CASSYQGNTGELFF
TRBD1 | TRBJ2-1 | TRBV5-6 | . | TGTGCCAGCAGCTTCCCTAGACAGGGGGTTGAGTTCTTC | CASSFPRQGVEFF
. | TRBJ1-1 | TRBV7-8 | few | TGTGCCAGCAGCTTAGGGTTGGGATCGTACACTGAAGCTTTCTTT | CASSLGLGSYTEAFF
. | TRBJ1-4 | TRBV5-6 | . | TGTGCCAGCAGCTTGGCCCTAGGACAGAACGCTGAAAGGGAACTGTTTTTT | CASSLALGQNAERELFF